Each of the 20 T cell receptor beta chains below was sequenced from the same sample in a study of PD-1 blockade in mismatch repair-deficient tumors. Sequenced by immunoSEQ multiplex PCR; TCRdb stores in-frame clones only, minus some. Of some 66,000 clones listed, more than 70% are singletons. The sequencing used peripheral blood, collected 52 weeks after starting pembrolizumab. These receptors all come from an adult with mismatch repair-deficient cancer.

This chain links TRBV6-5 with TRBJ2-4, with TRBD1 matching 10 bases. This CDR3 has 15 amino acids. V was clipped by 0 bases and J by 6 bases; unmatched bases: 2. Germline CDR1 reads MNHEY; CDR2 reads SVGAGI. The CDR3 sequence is CASSYSTGGGNIQYF. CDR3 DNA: TGTGCCAGCAGTTACTCGACAGGGGGCGGAAACATTCAGTACTTC.

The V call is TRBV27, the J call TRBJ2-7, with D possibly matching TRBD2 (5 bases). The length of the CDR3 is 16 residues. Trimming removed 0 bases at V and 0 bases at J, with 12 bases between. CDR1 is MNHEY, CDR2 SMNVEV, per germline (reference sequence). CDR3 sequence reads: CASSLSSGAHSYEQYF. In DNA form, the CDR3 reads TGTGCCAGCAGTTTATCGAGCGGAGCTCACTCCTACGAGCAGTACTTC.

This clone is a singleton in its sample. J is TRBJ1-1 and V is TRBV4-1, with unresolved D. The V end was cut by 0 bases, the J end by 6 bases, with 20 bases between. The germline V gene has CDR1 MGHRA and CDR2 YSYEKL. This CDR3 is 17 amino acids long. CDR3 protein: CASSQEVVGPPGSEAFF. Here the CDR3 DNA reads TGCGCCAGCAGCCAAGAAGTGGTTGGCCCCCCCGGGTCTGAAGCTTTCTTT.

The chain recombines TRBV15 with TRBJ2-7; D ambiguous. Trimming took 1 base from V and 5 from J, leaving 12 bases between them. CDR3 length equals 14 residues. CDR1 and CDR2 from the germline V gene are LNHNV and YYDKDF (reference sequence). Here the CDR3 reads CATSRVGQAHEQYF. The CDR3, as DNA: TGTGCCACCAGCAGAGTTGGGCAGGCCCACGAGCAGTACTTC.

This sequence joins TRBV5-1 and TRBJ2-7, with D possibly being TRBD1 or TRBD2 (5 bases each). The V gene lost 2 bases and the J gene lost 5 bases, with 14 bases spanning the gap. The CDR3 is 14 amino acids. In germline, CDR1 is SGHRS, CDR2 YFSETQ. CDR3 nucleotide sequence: TGCGCCAGCAGCTTTTGGGACCCTGGGGACGAGCAGTACTTC. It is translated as CASSFWDPGDEQYF.

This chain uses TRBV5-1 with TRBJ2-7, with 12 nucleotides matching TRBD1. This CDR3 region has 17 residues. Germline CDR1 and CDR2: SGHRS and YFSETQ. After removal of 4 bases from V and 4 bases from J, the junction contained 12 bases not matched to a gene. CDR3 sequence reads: CASSNAGTGGMGYEQYF. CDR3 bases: TGCGCCAGCAGCAACGCCGGGACAGGGGGCATGGGATACGAGCAGTACTTC.

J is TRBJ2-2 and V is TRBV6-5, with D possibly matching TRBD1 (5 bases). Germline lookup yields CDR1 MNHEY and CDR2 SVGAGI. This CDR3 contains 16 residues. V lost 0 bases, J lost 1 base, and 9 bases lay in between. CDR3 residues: CASSYSWQGNTGELFF. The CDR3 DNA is TGTGCCAGCAGTTACTCCTGGCAGGGGAACACCGGGGAGCTGTTTTTT.

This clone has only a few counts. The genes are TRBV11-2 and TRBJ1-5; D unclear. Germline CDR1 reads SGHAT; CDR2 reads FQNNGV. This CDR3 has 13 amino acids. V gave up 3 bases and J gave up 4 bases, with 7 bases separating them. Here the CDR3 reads CASSLERNQPQHF. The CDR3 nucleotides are TGTGCCAGCAGCTTGGAGAGGAATCAGCCCCAGCATTTT. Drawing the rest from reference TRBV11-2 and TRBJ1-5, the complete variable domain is EAGVAQSPRYKIIEKRQSVAFWCNPISGHATLYWYQQILGQGPKLLIQFQNNGVVDDSQLPKDRFSAERLKGVDSTLKIQPAKLEDSAVYLCASSLERNQPQHFGDGTRLSIL.

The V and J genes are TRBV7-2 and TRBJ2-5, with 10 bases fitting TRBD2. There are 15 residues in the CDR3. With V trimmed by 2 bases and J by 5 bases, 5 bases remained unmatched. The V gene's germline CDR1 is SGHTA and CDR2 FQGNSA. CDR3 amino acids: CASSLNPSGSETQYF. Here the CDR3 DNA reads TGTGCCAGCAGCTTAAATCCTAGCGGGAGTGAGACCCAGTACTTC. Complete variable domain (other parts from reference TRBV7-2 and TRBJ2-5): GAGVSQSPSNKVTEKGKDVELRCDPISGHTALYWYRQSLGQGLEFLIYFQGNSAPDKSGLPSDRFSAERTGGSVSTLTIQRTQQEDSAVYLCASSLNPSGSETQYFGPGTRLLVL.

In DNA, the CDR3 is TGTGCCAGCAGCTTCCCTCTGGCCACCCAATCTACTTACTATGGCTACACCTTC. Its protein is CASSFPLATQSTYYGYTF. The genes are TRBV11-3 and TRBJ1-2; D is uncertain. The CDR3 has 18 residues. Germline-derived CDR1 and CDR2 are SGHNT and YENEEA. With 3 bases removed from V and 3 bases from J, the gap between germline ends came to 23 bases.

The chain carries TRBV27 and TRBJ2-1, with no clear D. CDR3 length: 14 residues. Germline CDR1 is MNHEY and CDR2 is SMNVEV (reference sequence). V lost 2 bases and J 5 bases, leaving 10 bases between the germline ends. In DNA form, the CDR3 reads TGTGCCAGCAGTTTAGACGGCTTCAACAATGAGCAGTTCTTC. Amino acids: CASSLDGFNNEQFF.

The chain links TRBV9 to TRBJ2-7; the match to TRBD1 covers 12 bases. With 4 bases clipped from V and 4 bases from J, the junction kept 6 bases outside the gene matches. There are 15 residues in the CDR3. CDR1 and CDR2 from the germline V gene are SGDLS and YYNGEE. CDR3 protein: CASSPPGQGAYEQYF. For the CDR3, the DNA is TGTGCCAGCAGCCCCCCGGGACAGGGGGCTTACGAGCAGTACTTC.

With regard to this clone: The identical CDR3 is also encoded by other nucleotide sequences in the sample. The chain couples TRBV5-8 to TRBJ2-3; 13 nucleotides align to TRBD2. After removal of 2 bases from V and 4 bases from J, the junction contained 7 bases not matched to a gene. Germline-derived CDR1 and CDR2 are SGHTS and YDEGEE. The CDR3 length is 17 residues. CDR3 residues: CASSLLAGGVSPDTQYF. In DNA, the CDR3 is TGTGCCAGCAGCTTACTAGCGGGAGGGGTTAGTCCAGATACGCAGTATTTT. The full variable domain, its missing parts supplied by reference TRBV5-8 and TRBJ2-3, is EAGVTQSPTHLIKTRGQQATLRCSPISGHTSVYWYQQALGLGLQFLLWYDEGEERNRGNFPPRFSGRQFPNYSSELNVNALELEDSALYLCASSLLAGGVSPDTQYFGPGTRLTVL.

CDR3 loop: CASSYGTSGTLYEQYF. CDR3 bases: TGTGCCAGCAGTTACGGGACTAGCGGGACCTTATACGAGCAGTACTTC. The V gene is TRBV27, the J gene TRBJ2-7; 13 nucleotides agree with TRBD2. After removal of 4 bases from V and 4 bases from J, the junction contained 7 bases not matched to a gene. Germline CDR1 and CDR2: MNHEY and SMNVEV (reference sequence). This CDR3 spans 16 amino acids.

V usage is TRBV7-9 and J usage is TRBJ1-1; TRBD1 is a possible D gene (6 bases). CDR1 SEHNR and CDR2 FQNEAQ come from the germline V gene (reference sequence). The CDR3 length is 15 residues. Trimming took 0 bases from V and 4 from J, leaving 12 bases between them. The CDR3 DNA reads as TGTGCCAGCAGCTTAGCGGGGGGGCGATCCACTGAAGCTTTCTTT. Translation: CASSLAGGRSTEAFF.

The DNA of the CDR3 is TGTGCCAGCAGCGTGACAGGGATGGAAAACATTCAGTACTTC. It specifies CASSVTGMENIQYF. The V and J genes are TRBV7-9 and TRBJ2-4, with 7 bases that match TRBD1. J was trimmed by 5 bases and V by 5 bases; bases with no gene match: 6. The length of the CDR3 is 14 residues. The germline CDR1 and CDR2 sequences are SEHNR and FQNEAQ (reference sequence). The whole variable domain, filled in from reference TRBV7-9 and TRBJ2-4, reads DTGVSQNPRHKITKRGQNVTFRCDPISEHNRLYWYRQTLGQGPEFLTYFQNEAQLEKSRLLSDRFSAERPKGSFSTLEIQRTEQGDSAMYLCASSVTGMENIQYFGAGTRLSVL.

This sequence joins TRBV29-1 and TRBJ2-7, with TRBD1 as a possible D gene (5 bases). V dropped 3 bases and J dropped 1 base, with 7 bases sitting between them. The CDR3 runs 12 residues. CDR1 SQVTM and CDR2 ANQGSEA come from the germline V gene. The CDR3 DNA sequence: TGCAGCGTTGAGACAGCGTCCTACGAGCAGTACTTC. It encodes CSVETASYEQYF.

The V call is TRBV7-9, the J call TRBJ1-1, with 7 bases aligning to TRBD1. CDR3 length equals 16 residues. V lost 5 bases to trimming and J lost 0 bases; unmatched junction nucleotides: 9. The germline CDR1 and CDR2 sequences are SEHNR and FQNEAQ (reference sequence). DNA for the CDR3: TGTGCCAGCAGCAACGAGGCAGGGGGTATGAACACTGAAGCTTTCTTT. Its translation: CASSNEAGGMNTEAFF.

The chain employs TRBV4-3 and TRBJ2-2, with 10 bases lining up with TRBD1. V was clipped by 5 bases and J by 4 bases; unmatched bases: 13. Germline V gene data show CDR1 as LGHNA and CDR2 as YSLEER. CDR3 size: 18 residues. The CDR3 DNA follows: TGCGCCAGCAGCTGGAAGATTACGGGACAGGGGTTCACCGGGGAGCTGTTTTTT. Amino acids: CASSWKITGQGFTGELFF.

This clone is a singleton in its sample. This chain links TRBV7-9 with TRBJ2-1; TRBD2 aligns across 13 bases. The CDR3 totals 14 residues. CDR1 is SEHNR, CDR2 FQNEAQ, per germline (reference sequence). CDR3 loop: CEIVGTSGTNEQFF. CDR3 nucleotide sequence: TGTGAAATAGTGGGGACTAGCGGGACGAATGAGCAGTTCTTC.